A selection of T cell receptor beta chains follows, all from one sample in a study of T cell responses to AZD1222 COVID-19 vaccine. Clones were read by immunoSEQ multiplex PCR, and TCRdb kept only the in-frame ones, dropping some. This repertoire shows just over 95,000 clones, approximately 88% found once; its top ten account for about 3.7%. Material: peripheral blood, obtained on day 0 of AZD1222 vaccination. The receptors stem from an adult in good health. The CDR3 runs from the conserved cysteine through the conserved F or W. The order of the fields is V gene, J gene, clone size, D gene, CDR3 protein, CDR3 DNA. The D gene is left open where the match is weak. Size is stated for part of the rows, as once, few or many counts, or as a class when the clone is expanded.

TRBV29-1,TRBJ2-1,-,TRBD1,CSVERTGGSYNEQFF,TGCAGCGTGGAGAGGACAGGGGGCTCCTACAATGAGCAGTTCTTC
TRBV6-6,TRBJ1-1,-,-,CASSGWGPGTEAFF,TGTGCCAGCAGTGGATGGGGGCCCGGAACTGAAGCTTTCTTT
TRBV7-9,TRBJ2-1,-,TRBD1,CASSLLVVGDRPNEQFF,TGTGCCAGCAGCTTATTGGTCGTGGGGGACAGGCCCAATGAGCAGTTCTTC
TRBV11-3,TRBJ2-1,-,-,CASSSTGAGDNEQFF,TGTGCCAGCAGCTCTACTGGGGCAGGGGATAATGAGCAGTTCTTC
TRBV21-1,TRBJ1-2,many,-,CASSLPPRDRVPYGYTF,TGTGCCAGCAGCTTACCACCCCGGGACAGGGTCCCTTATGGCTACACCTTC
TRBV12-3/TRBV12-4,TRBJ2-7,-,-,CASSSGSSYEQYF,TGTGCCAGCTCGAGCGGAAGCTCCTACGAGCAGTACTTC
TRBV12-5,TRBJ2-7,-,-,CASGLREEQYF,TGTGCTAGTGGTTTGCGGGAAGAGCAGTACTTC
TRBV7-2,TRBJ2-2,-,TRBD1,CASSLRPGQGNTGELFF,TGTGCCAGCAGCTTACGTCCGGGACAGGGGAACACCGGGGAGCTGTTTTTT
TRBV2,TRBJ1-1,-,-,CASRLGGEAFF,TGTGCCAGCAGGCTCGGGGGGGAAGCTTTCTTT
TRBV5-1,TRBJ2-2,-,-,CASSKGLGNTGELFF,TGCGCCAGCAGCAAGGGACTGGGGAACACCGGGGAGCTGTTTTTT
TRBV9,TRBJ2-3,-,-,CASSVRSSRTDTQYF,TGTGCCAGCAGCGTTCGCTCTAGCCGCACAGATACGCAGTATTTT
TRBV28,TRBJ2-7,-,-,CASSTSYEQYF,TGTGCCAGCAGTACATCCTACGAGCAGTACTTC
TRBV7-6,TRBJ2-2,-,-,CASSLGAANTGELFF,TGTGCCAGCAGCTTAGGGGCTGCGAACACCGGGGAGCTGTTTTTT
TRBV14,TRBJ1-2,-,-,CASSQGVQLYGYTF,TGTGCCAGCAGCCAAGGGGTACAGCTCTATGGCTACACCTTC
TRBV19,TRBJ2-3,-,-,CAATPTGSTDTQYF,TGTGCCGCTACCCCGACTGGGAGCACAGATACGCAGTATTTT
TRBV19,TRBJ2-3,-,TRBD1,CASSITGVITDTQYF,TGTGCCAGTAGTATTACAGGGGTCATCACAGATACGCAGTATTTT
TRBV3-1/TRBV3-2,TRBJ1-2,-,TRBD1,CASSQASGTGSRGYTF,TGTGCCAGCAGCCAAGCCTCCGGGACAGGGAGTAGGGGCTACACCTTC
TRBV11-3,TRBJ2-1,-,TRBD1,CASSWGQGAYNEQFF,TGTGCCAGCAGCTGGGGACAGGGGGCCTACAATGAGCAGTTCTTC
TRBV9,TRBJ1-1,-,TRBD1,CASSVSGTVNTEAFF,TGTGCCAGCAGCGTATCCGGGACAGTGAACACTGAAGCTTTCTTT
TRBV5-1,TRBJ2-7,-,TRBD1,CASSLGETGFDEQYF,TGCGCCAGCAGCTTGGGGGAGACAGGGTTCGACGAGCAGTACTTC
TRBV30,TRBJ1-1,few,TRBD1,CAWSVPDRRNTEAFF,TGTGCCTGGAGTGTCCCGGACAGGAGGAACACTGAAGCTTTCTTT
TRBV28,TRBJ1-5,-,TRBD1,CASSSRDRLNQPQHF,TGTGCCAGCAGTTCCCGGGACAGACTCAATCAGCCCCAGCATTTT
TRBV28,TRBJ1-5,-,TRBD1,CASRGEGARHQPQHF,TGTGCCAGCCGCGGGGAGGGGGCGCGCCATCAGCCCCAGCATTTT
TRBV6-5,TRBJ1-2,-,-,CASSYGREPVLGYTF,TGTGCCAGCAGTTATGGAAGGGAGCCCGTGTTGGGCTACACCTTC
TRBV5-1,TRBJ1-2,-,TRBD1,CASSLSRDRDQGYTF,TGCGCCAGCAGCTTGTCTAGGGACAGGGATCAGGGCTACACCTTC
TRBV6-4,TRBJ2-3,-,TRBD2,CASSDSPSGGTDTQYF,TGTGCCAGCAGTGACTCTCCTAGCGGGGGGACAGATACGCAGTATTTT
TRBV2,TRBJ1-1,-,-,CASSVGMNTEAFF,TGTGCCAGCAGCGTCGGGATGAACACTGAAGCTTTCTTT
TRBV19,TRBJ2-7,-,-,CASSPTTESYEQYF,TGTGCCAGTAGCCCGACAACGGAGTCCTACGAGCAGTACTTC
TRBV6-5,TRBJ2-2,once,-,CASSYVAVGYTGELFF,TGTGCCAGCAGTTACGTGGCGGTGGGATACACCGGGGAGCTGTTTTTT
TRBV14,TRBJ2-1,-,-,CASSHPSRAGSEEQFF,TGTGCCAGCAGCCACCCCTCCAGGGCGGGTTCAGAGGAGCAGTTCTTC
TRBV2,TRBJ1-2,-,TRBD1,CAGSDRGGYGYTF,TGTGCCGGTAGCGACAGGGGCGGCTATGGCTACACCTTC
TRBV12-3/TRBV12-4,TRBJ1-2,-,-,CASSFGANGYTF,TGTGCCAGCAGTTTTGGTGCGAATGGCTACACCTTC
TRBV4-3,TRBJ1-1,-,-,CASSPQGNTEAFF,TGCGCCAGCAGCCCCCAAGGAAACACTGAAGCTTTCTTT